Listed below are T cell receptor beta chains from one sample, sequenced in a study of T cells in Graves' hyperthyroidism and ophthalmopathy. Each CDR3 protein is one row after TCRdb ran MiXCR on the multiplex PCR reads. The sample consists of a few hundred thousand distinct CDR3 sequences, 14% of them appearing once. The sequenced material came from blood. The receptors come from a woman aged 40 to 50 with Graves' hyperthyroidism. The CDR3 runs from the conserved cysteine through the conserved F or W. The D gene is left open where the match is weak. Rows give clone size only sometimes, using once, few, many, or a class for an expanded clone.

cdr3_aa cdr3_nt d_call v_call clone_size j_call
CASSLTAPANQPQHF TGTGCCAGCAGTTTAACTGCTCCCGCCAATCAGCCCCAGCATTTT - TRBV28 few TRBJ1-5
CASSLTRGNLNEQFF TGTGCCAGCAGTTTAACGAGGGGAAACTTGAATGAGCAGTTCTTC - TRBV27 many TRBJ2-1
CASRDRGHNSNEKLFF TGTGCCAGTCGGGACAGGGGGCACAACTCTAATGAAAAACTGTTTTTT TRBD1 TRBV19 - TRBJ1-4
CASSWGSYTDTQHF TGTGCCAGCAGCTGGGGCTCATACACAGATACGCAGCATTTT - TRBV11-2 few TRBJ1-5
CASSAAPGGEQFF TGCGCCAGCAGTGCGGCTCCCGGGGGTGAGCAGTTCTTC - TRBV10-2 - TRBJ2-1
CASSAGTSGYNEQFF TGTGCCAGCAGCGCCGGGACTAGCGGATACAATGAGCAGTTCTTC TRBD2 TRBV2 many TRBJ2-1
CASSLLAARTDTQYF TGTGCCAGCAGCTTACTTGCGGCACGCACAGATACGCAGTATTTT - TRBV7-3 many TRBJ2-3
CSARETGTSGSEQYF TGCAGTGCTAGAGAGACCGGGACTAGCGGGAGCGAGCAGTACTTC TRBD2 TRBV20-1 many TRBJ2-7
CASSPPVSSAPYEQYF TGTGCCAGCAGCCCTCCGGTCTCCTCGGCTCCTTACGAGCAGTACTTC - TRBV3-1 many TRBJ2-7
CASSLRNPRDTEAFF TGCGCCAGCAGCTTAAGAAACCCGAGGGACACTGAAGCTTTCTTT - TRBV5-1 few TRBJ1-1
CAWSAPGRANNSPLHF TGTGCCTGGAGTGCCCCCGGCAGGGCGAATAATTCACCCCTCCACTTT - TRBV30 many TRBJ1-6
CAWSQAVLSYNEQFF TGTGCCTGGAGTCAAGCGGTCCTCTCCTACAATGAGCAGTTCTTC - TRBV30 - TRBJ2-1
CASSVTSGGTYEQYF TGCGCCAGCAGCGTTACTAGCGGGGGCACCTACGAGCAGTACTTC TRBD2 TRBV5-1 many TRBJ2-7
CASRGLAGEGPYEQYF TGTGCCAGCAGGGGACTAGCGGGTGAGGGGCCCTACGAGCAGTACTTC TRBD2 TRBV2 many TRBJ2-7
CAISEGVAANNEQFF TGTGCCATCAGTGAGGGAGTAGCGGCAAACAATGAGCAGTTCTTC - TRBV10-3 many TRBJ2-1
CASSHASSTDTQYF TGTGCCAGCAGCCACGCATCCAGCACAGATACGCAGTATTTT - TRBV6-2/TRBV6-3 many TRBJ2-3
CASGGGGSYNEQFF TGCGCCAGCGGGGGGGGGGGTTCCTACAATGAGCAGTTCTTC TRBD2 TRBV5-1 few TRBJ2-1
CASSFGSPNYNEQFF TGTGCCAGCAGCTTCGGGAGCCCCAACTACAATGAGCAGTTCTTC - TRBV7-9 - TRBJ2-1
CASSLRADGNTIYF TGTGCCAGCAGCTTAAGGGCGGATGGAAACACCATATATTTT - TRBV7-9 - TRBJ1-3
CASSESHDRGFGYGYTF TGTGCCAGCAGTGAAAGCCACGACAGGGGTTTTGGCTATGGCTACACCTTC TRBD1 TRBV2 many TRBJ1-2
CASSSGLRDEKLFF TGTGCCAGCAGCTCGGGACTGCGAGATGAAAAACTGTTTTTT - TRBV5-6 many TRBJ1-4
CAITLDRGDEQFF TGTGCCATCACCTTAGACAGGGGAGATGAGCAGTTCTTC TRBD1 TRBV10-3 many TRBJ2-1
CASTSGDRGTNEQFF TGCGCCAGCACCAGTGGGGACAGGGGCACCAATGAGCAGTTCTTC TRBD1 TRBV5-1 many TRBJ2-1
CASSLPRRSEAFF TGTGCCAGCAGTTTACCCCGAAGATCTGAAGCTTTCTTT - TRBV28 many TRBJ1-1
CAWTTGGGMNTEAFF TGTGCCTGGACGACAGGGGGCGGTATGAACACTGAAGCTTTCTTT TRBD1 TRBV30 - TRBJ1-1
CASSPTRTSYNEQFF TGTGCCAGCAGCCCCACCAGGACCTCCTACAATGAGCAGTTCTTC - TRBV5-6 many TRBJ2-1
CSARDQGQAFYGYTF TGCAGTGCTAGAGATCAAGGGCAGGCGTTCTATGGCTACACCTTC - TRBV20-1 few TRBJ1-2
CASRGGGRYNEQFF TGTGCCAGCAGGGGGGGAGGCCGCTACAATGAGCAGTTCTTC - TRBV19 - TRBJ2-1
CASIPGQGSYNEQFF TGTGCCAGCATACCGGGACAGGGGTCCTACAATGAGCAGTTCTTC TRBD1 TRBV2 many TRBJ2-1
CASSTGGNTDTQYF TGCGCCAGCAGCACGGGGGGTAACACAGATACGCAGTATTTT TRBD2 TRBV4-1 - TRBJ2-3
CSGATYNEQFF TGCAGTGGGGCGACTTACAATGAGCAGTTCTTC - TRBV20-1 - TRBJ2-1
CASSPSIGQGGGTNTEAFF TGTGCCAGCTCACCGTCGATAGGACAGGGGGGGGGCACTAACACTGAAGCTTTCTTT TRBD1 TRBV18 - TRBJ1-1
CASSEVGETQYF TGTGCCAGCAGTGAAGTGGGGGAGACCCAGTACTTC - TRBV6-1 many TRBJ2-5
CASSVTSGRVSTYEQYF TGTGCCAGCAGTGTTACTAGCGGGAGGGTCAGTACCTACGAGCAGTACTTC TRBD2 TRBV6-2/TRBV6-3 - TRBJ2-7
CASESGGIGTDTQYF TGTGCCAGCGAGTCGGGGGGTATTGGCACAGATACGCAGTATTTT TRBD2 TRBV12-3/TRBV12-4 many TRBJ2-3
CASSWAQNTEAFF TGTGCCAGCAGCTGGGCCCAGAACACTGAAGCTTTCTTT - TRBV7-3 few TRBJ1-1
CASRTGASNEKLFF TGTGCCAGCAGAACAGGGGCGTCTAATGAAAAACTGTTTTTT TRBD1 TRBV27 many TRBJ1-4
CASSLSQTHYGCTF TGTGCCAGCAGTTTATCCCAGACCCACTATGGCTGCACCTTC - TRBV28 few TRBJ1-2
CASSLDGDTQYF TGTGCCAGCAGCTTAGACGGCGATACGCAGTATTTT - TRBV11-2 many TRBJ2-3
CASSLEGGTLAGSPYEQYF TGTGCCAGCAGCTTGGAAGGCGGCACTCTAGCGGGAAGTCCCTACGAGCAGTACTTC TRBD2 TRBV5-5 - TRBJ2-7
CSPLFTGTDTQYF TGCAGTCCTCTATTCACTGGAACAGATACGCAGTATTTT - TRBV20-1 many TRBJ2-3
CASSQEVSVNEAFF TGTGCCAGCAGCCAAGAGGTCAGCGTAAATGAAGCTTTCTTT - TRBV3-1 many TRBJ1-1
CASSQPKMGTGQETQYF TGTGCCAGCAGCCAACCTAAGATGGGGACAGGTCAAGAGACCCAGTACTTC TRBD1 TRBV7-2 - TRBJ2-5
CASRLAGNPDPTDTQYF TGTGCCAGTCGACTAGCGGGAAACCCCGACCCCACAGATACGCAGTATTTT TRBD2 TRBV2 - TRBJ2-3
CASSEQGRSGNTIYF TGCGCCAGCAGCGAACAGGGACGCTCTGGAAACACCATATATTTT - TRBV4-1 - TRBJ1-3
CASSQFGLAGRNEQFF TGTGCCAGCAGCCAATTTGGACTAGCGGGAAGGAATGAGCAGTTCTTC TRBD2 TRBV7-9 - TRBJ2-1
CAWSGKRPGGNSPLHF TGTGCCTGGAGTGGAAAACGACCGGGAGGTAATTCACCCCTCCACTTT - TRBV30 many TRBJ1-6
CASSTTGGGEKLFF TGTGCCAGTAGCACTACCGGGGGAGGAGAAAAACTGTTTTTT - TRBV19 few TRBJ1-4
CATSDLSPRGSGYNEQFF TGTGCCACCAGTGATTTGAGTCCTCGGGGGTCAGGCTACAATGAGCAGTTCTTC - TRBV24-1 - TRBJ2-1
CATSDPIDTQYF TGTGCCACCAGTGATCCGATAGATACGCAGTATTTT - TRBV24-1 few TRBJ2-3
CASSPPGGSYEQYF TGTGCCAGCAGTCCCCCAGGGGGTTCCTACGAGCAGTACTTC TRBD1 TRBV28 many TRBJ2-7
CASSQERYSNQPQHF TGTGCCAGCAGCCAAGAGAGATATAGCAATCAGCCCCAGCATTTT - TRBV4-2 - TRBJ1-5
CASRGMSAEAFF TGTGCCAGCAGGGGGATGAGCGCTGAAGCTTTCTTT - TRBV12-3/TRBV12-4 many TRBJ1-1